The next 29 T cell receptor beta chains were all read from a single sample in a study of human T cells and chemical hapten exposure. The time point here: patch test 3, about 24 weeks after DPC sensitization. Documented treatment: therapeutic diphenylcyclopropenone sensitization with weekly scalp DPC. MiXCR, run by TCRdb on the RACE reads, gives a single entry per CDR3 protein. The sample records just under 60,000 distinct CDR3 sequences, around 12% being singletons. Sequenced material: whole blood, taken in connection with sensitization to the hapten diphenylcyclopropenone (DPC). The receptors come from a man aged 30 to 45 with alopecia areata. Some clones in this sample may be carry-over from other donors' samples.

Only a few counts were recorded for this clonotype. The V call is TRBV29-1, the J call TRBJ1-1; 11 bases match TRBD1. The junction had 13 bases not matched to a gene; V was cut back by 5 bases and J by 8 bases. This CDR3 is built from 15 residues. The V gene's germline CDR1 is SQVTM and CDR2 ANQGSEA. The CDR3 DNA is TGCAGCGTTACCACAGGTGGACAGGGGGCCACCGAAGCTTTCTTT. Translating gives CSVTTGGQGATEAFF.

The genes are TRBV29-1 and TRBJ2-5; a weak D match, TRBD2 (6 bases). CDR1 and CDR2 (germline): SQVTM, ANQGSEA. The CDR3 is made up of 13 amino acids. The germline V and J ends were trimmed by 7 bases and 3 bases, with 15 bases remaining between them. The CDR3 loop is CSAYTGRKETQYF. The CDR3 DNA sequence: TGCAGCGCATACACGGGGAGGAAAGAGACCCAGTACTTC.

This clonotype was seen more than once but under ten times. The gene calls are TRBV28 and TRBJ2-1; D call uncertain. Germline CDR1 is MDHEN and CDR2 is SYDVKM. Deletions cut 4 bases from V and 3 bases from J, with 4 bases between. The CDR3 is 12 residues long. The DNA of the CDR3 is TGTGCCAGCAGTTCGCACTACAATGAGCAGTTCTTC. This gives the protein CASSSHYNEQFF.

In this sample, this clonotype turned up many times. The rearrangement joins TRBV13 to TRBJ1-5; no clear D gene. Germline CDR1 PRHDT, CDR2 FYEKMQ (reference sequence). V was clipped by 0 bases and J by 1 base, with 16 bases between them. The CDR3 contains 18 residues. CDR3 DNA sequence: TGTGCCAGCAGCTTAGGCTCGGGGTCGGCGGGGAGCAATCAGCCCCAGCATTTT. This translates into CASSLGSGSAGSNQPQHF.

The chain uses TRBV28 and TRBJ2-7; 7 bases match TRBD1. J was trimmed by 3 bases and V by 5 bases; bases with no gene match: 4. The V gene's germline CDR1 is MDHEN and CDR2 SYDVKM. The CDR3 spans 13 residues. The DNA for the CDR3 is TGTGCCAGCAGTAAGACAGGGAACTACGAGCAGTACTTC. Protein: CASSKTGNYEQYF.

This clonotype appeared many times. The rearrangement joins TRBV24-1 to TRBJ1-4, with TRBD1 matching over 9 bases. Germline lookup yields CDR1 KGHDR and CDR2 SFDVKD. The length of the CDR3 is 15 residues. J gave up 5 bases and V 2 bases, and 2 bases lay outside the gene matches. The CDR3: CATSDSGTGNEKLFF. The CDR3 bases are TGTGCCACCAGTGATTCCGGGACAGGGAATGAAAAACTGTTTTTT.

This clonotype was recorded a few times. The gene calls are TRBV7-3 and TRBJ1-1; D is unclear. The CDR3 sequence is 14 residues long. V lost 1 base and J lost 4, with 10 bases in between. CDR1 is SGHTA and CDR2 is FQGTGA in the germline V gene. The CDR3 DNA reads TGTGCCAGCAGCTTAAACCCAGGATTCACTGAAGCTTTCTTT. Translated, it gives CASSLNPGFTEAFF.

This chain uses TRBV7-2 with TRBJ2-3; TRBD2 agrees at 14 bases. CDR1 and CDR2 (germline): SGHTA, FQGNSA. The V gene end was trimmed by 5 bases and the J gene end by 13 bases; junction bases not matched to a gene: 2. This CDR3 is 12 amino acids long. The CDR3 coding sequence is TGTGCCAGCAGCCGGACTAGCGGGGGGAAGTATTTT. Residues: CASSRTSGGKYF.

V is TRBV29-1 and J is TRBJ2-7; D is unclear. The germline V and J ends were trimmed by 3 bases and 2 bases, with 11 bases remaining between them. In germline, CDR1 is SQVTM, CDR2 ANQGSEA. The CDR3 totals 13 residues. In DNA, the CDR3 is TGCAGCGTTGAGGGGTCCGCGCCCTACGAGCAGTACTTC. As protein: CSVEGSAPYEQYF.

This clonotype was recorded at least ten times. The chain recombines TRBV28 with TRBJ1-4; D may be TRBD1 (5 bases). Trimming cost V 6 bases and J 4 bases, with 12 bases left between them. This CDR3 is built from 14 residues. CDR1 is MDHEN and CDR2 is SYDVKM in the germline V gene. CDR3 bases: TGTGCCAGCAGGGAGGGACGGTTTAATGAAAAACTGTTTTTT. Translation: CASREGRFNEKLFF.

V usage is TRBV19 and J usage is TRBJ2-7, with 9 nucleotides matching TRBD1. The CDR3 spans 15 residues. CDR1 and CDR2 (germline): LNHDA, SQIVND (reference sequence). Trimming removed 3 bases from V and 2 bases from J; junction bases left unmatched: 5. Here the CDR3 reads CASSIEDRGTYEQYF. CDR3 DNA sequence: TGTGCCAGTAGTATCGAAGACAGGGGGACCTACGAGCAGTACTTC.

The sample holds many counts of this clonotype. This chain joins TRBV7-9 and TRBJ2-7, with a weak D call TRBD2 (6 bases). Germline-derived CDR1 and CDR2 are SEHNR and FQNEAQ (reference sequence). V shed 5 bases and J shed 6 bases, with 17 bases lying between them. The CDR3 is 14 amino acids. The CDR3 here is CASSLLIGGVEQYF. CDR3 nucleotide sequence: TGTGCCAGCAGCCTCCTGATTGGCGGGGTCGAGCAGTACTTC.

This clonotype came up many times. V and J are TRBV24-1 and TRBJ2-3, with a weak D call TRBD2 (8 bases). V gave up 9 bases and J gave up 0 bases, with 15 bases separating them. Germline CDR1 KGHDR, CDR2 SFDVKD. The CDR3 has 15 residues. The CDR3 sequence: CATGGGTDSTDTQYF. For the CDR3, the DNA is TGTGCCACCGGCGGGGGGACAGACAGCACAGATACGCAGTATTTT.

This clonotype has at least ten counts. This chain connects TRBV9 to TRBJ2-1; 7 bases line up with TRBD1. This CDR3 is built from 16 residues. J gave up 7 bases and V 0 bases, and 10 bases lay outside the gene matches. Germline CDR1 reads SGDLS; CDR2 reads YYNGEE. The CDR3 loop is CASSVAGLRGRNEQFF. The CDR3 region has the DNA TGTGCCAGCAGCGTAGCGGGCCTAAGGGGGCGGAATGAGCAGTTCTTC.

This clonotype was detected ten times or more. This chain links TRBV27 with TRBJ2-7, with 7 bases that match TRBD1. CDR3 length: 15 amino acids. Trimming removed 2 bases from V and 4 bases from J; junction bases left unmatched: 8. Germline CDR1 is MNHEY and CDR2 is SMNVEV (reference sequence). The CDR3 spells CASSLGSRGKYEQYF. CDR3 in DNA: TGTGCCAGCAGTTTAGGATCCAGGGGGAAGTACGAGCAGTACTTC.

Comments on this clonotype: An end of the junction does not agree with germline; a read error may underlie this. The chain is built from TRBV4-3 and TRBJ1-1; D unclear. Per germline, CDR1 LGHNA and CDR2 YSLEER. The CDR3 contains 13 residues. The CDR3 nucleotides are TGCGCCAGCGGCCAAGATGTGGCCTCCCCAGCTTTCTTT. Amino acids: CASGQDVASPAFF.

This clonotype has at least ten counts. This rearrangement joins TRBV29-1 to TRBJ2-5, with D perhaps TRBD2 (6 bases). The germline V and J ends were trimmed by 7 bases and 7 bases, with 13 bases remaining between them. CDR3 size: 11 residues. The germline V gene has CDR1 SQVTM and CDR2 ANQGSEA. The CDR3 loop is CSARRVGTQYF. CDR3 nucleotides: TGCAGCGCCAGGAGGGTCGGGACCCAGTACTTC. Full variable domain (outside the CDR3, taken from reference TRBV29-1 and TRBJ2-5): SAVISQKPSRDICQRGTSLTIQCQVDSQVTMMFWYRQQPGQSLTLIATANQGSEATYESGFVIDKFPISRPNLTFSTLTVSNMSPEDSSIYLCSARRVGTQYFGPGTRLLVL.

This clonotype has just a few counts. Germline and junction disagree at one end, which may indicate a read error. The rearrangement joins TRBV4-3 to TRBJ1-3; no clear D. CDR3 size: 16 residues. Germline CDR1 is LGHNA and CDR2 is YSLEER. CDR3 sequence reads: CASSQDAVTSENTIYF. For the CDR3, the DNA is TGCGCCAGCAGCCAAGATGCCGTTACCTCTGAAAACACCATATATTTT.

This clonotype has at least ten counts. The chain has TRBV9 and TRBJ1-2; a weak D match, TRBD1 (5 bases). V was clipped by 3 bases and J by 5 bases, with 14 bases between them. Germline CDR1 and CDR2: SGDLS and YYNGEE. The CDR3 loop spans 14 amino acids. The CDR3 spells CASSGGGRIYGYTF. The CDR3 DNA is TGTGCCAGCAGCGGGGGCGGGAGGATATATGGCTACACCTTC.

There are many counts of this clonotype. This chain links TRBV4-3 with TRBJ2-2; 8 bases align to TRBD1. The CDR3 is 15 amino acids. Germline CDR1 LGHNA, CDR2 YSLEER. V dropped 4 bases and J dropped 7; count of bases not matched to a gene: 8. Here the CDR3 reads CASSLRTGLLGELFF. The CDR3 nucleotides are TGCGCCAGCAGCCTACGGACAGGGCTGCTCGGGGAGCTGTTTTTT.

In this sample, this clonotype turned up many times. The V and J genes are TRBV5-1 and TRBJ1-3, with TRBD1 as a possible D gene (5 bases). In germline, CDR1 is SGHRS, CDR2 YFSETQ. This CDR3 contains 15 residues. Trimming removed 7 bases from V and 4 bases from J, with 18 bases in between. CDR3 residues: CASRPGSVGGNTIYF. The CDR3 DNA reads TGCGCCAGCCGCCCAGGGTCTGTCGGGGGAAACACCATATATTTT.

This clonotype was seen ten or more times. In DNA form, the CDR3 reads TGTGCCAGCAGCAAGGGACAGGGGAGGGCCAAAAACATTCAGTACTTC. This codes for CASSKGQGRAKNIQYF. The chain combines TRBV11-1 with TRBJ2-4, with 10 positions matching TRBD1. Looked up from germline, CDR1 is SGHAT and CDR2 is FQDESV (reference sequence). Unmatched junction bases numbered 5, after V lost 5 bases and J lost 1 base. CDR3 length equals 16 residues.

This chain connects TRBV28 to TRBJ1-1; tentative D call: TRBD1 (6 bases). The CDR3 runs to 13 residues. Trimming removed 5 bases at V and 7 bases at J, with 14 bases between. Germline assignment: CDR1 MDHEN and CDR2 SYDVKM. DNA for the CDR3: TGTGCCAGCAGTGTGGGGGGCGAGGTTGAAGCTTTCTTT. It encodes CASSVGGEVEAFF.

This clonotype was counted between two and nine times. The chain couples TRBV6-8 to TRBJ2-7; TRBD1 matches 8 bases. Trimming at V came to 6 bases and at J to 5 bases, leaving 9 bases not matched to a gene. CDR3 size: 14 residues. The germline V gene has CDR1 MNHGY and CDR2 SAAAGT. The CDR3 spells CASSTGGPGHEQYF. The CDR3, as DNA: TGTGCCAGCAGCACAGGGGGGCCCGGGCACGAGCAGTACTTC.

This clonotype was seen many times. The chain employs TRBV7-2 and TRBJ2-7, with a possible D match to TRBD1 (6 bases). The CDR3 extends over 15 amino acids. V dropped 5 bases and J dropped 4 bases, with 18 bases sitting between them. Germline loops: CDR1 SGHTA, CDR2 FQGNSA. The CDR3 DNA follows: TGTGCCAGCAGCCTACCGACAGGTTCGGGGTACGAGCAGTACTTC. The encoded protein is CASSLPTGSGYEQYF.

The V call is TRBV18, the J call TRBJ1-1, with D tentatively TRBD1 (6 bases). V was shortened by 6 bases and J by 4 bases, with 15 bases between the two germline ends. This CDR3 contains 14 residues. The germline gives CDR1 KGHSH, CDR2 LQKENI. The CDR3 DNA is TGTGCCAGCTCGTACAGGGTGGAGGGCACTGAAGCTTTCTTT. Its protein product is CASSYRVEGTEAFF.

The chain carries TRBV6-2 or TRBV6-3 and TRBJ1-1; no definite D call. With 2 bases removed from V and 1 base from J, the gap between germline ends came to 8 bases. From germline, CDR1 is MNHEY and CDR2 SVGEGT. The CDR3 runs to 14 residues. The CDR3 DNA is TGTGCCAGCAGTTACAGGGTTTGGAACACTGAAGCTTTCTTT. Residues: CASSYRVWNTEAFF.

This clonotype was detected ten times or more. The rearrangement uses TRBV7-9 and TRBJ2-3; no clear D. Germline values: CDR1 SEHNR, CDR2 FQNEAQ (reference sequence). V was pared by 0 bases and J by 4 bases, with 2 bases between. This CDR3 has 12 amino acids. The DNA for the CDR3 is TGTGCCAGCAGCTTAGCGTCAGATACGCAGTATTTT. Translated: CASSLASDTQYF. The full variable domain, its missing parts supplied by reference TRBV7-9 and TRBJ2-3, is DTGVSQNPRHKITKRGQNVTFRCDPISEHNRLYWYRQTLGQGPEFLTYFQNEAQLEKSRLLSDRFSAERPKGSFSTLEIQRTEQGDSAMYLCASSLASDTQYFGPGTRLTVL.

The chain employs TRBV18 and TRBJ1-2; TRBD1 might be the D (5 bases). Germline CDR1 reads KGHSH; CDR2 reads LQKENI. The CDR3 length is 16 residues. The V end lost 3 bases, the J end lost 0 bases, and 14 bases lay between the germline ends. CDR3 nucleotide sequence: TGTGCCAGCTCACCCGACAGTGCCTGGGCTAACTATGGCTACACCTTC. Translating it yields CASSPDSAWANYGYTF.